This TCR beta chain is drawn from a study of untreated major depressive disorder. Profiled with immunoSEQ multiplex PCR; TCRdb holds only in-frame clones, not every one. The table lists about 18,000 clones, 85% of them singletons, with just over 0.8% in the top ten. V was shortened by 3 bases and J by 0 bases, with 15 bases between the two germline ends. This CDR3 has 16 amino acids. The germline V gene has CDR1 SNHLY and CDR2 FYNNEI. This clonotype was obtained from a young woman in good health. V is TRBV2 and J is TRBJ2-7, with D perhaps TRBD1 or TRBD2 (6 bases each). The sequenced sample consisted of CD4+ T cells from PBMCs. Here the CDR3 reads CASSDPGATSSYEQYF. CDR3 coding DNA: TGTGCCAGCAGTGATCCGGGGGCCACGAGCTCCTACGAGCAGTACTTC. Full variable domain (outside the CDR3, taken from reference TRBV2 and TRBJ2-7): EPEVTQTPSHQVTQMGQEVILRCVPISNHLYFYWYRQILGQKVEFLVSFYNNEISEKSEIFDDQFSVERPDGSNFTLKIRSTKLEDSAMYFCASSDPGATSSYEQYFGPGTRLTVT.